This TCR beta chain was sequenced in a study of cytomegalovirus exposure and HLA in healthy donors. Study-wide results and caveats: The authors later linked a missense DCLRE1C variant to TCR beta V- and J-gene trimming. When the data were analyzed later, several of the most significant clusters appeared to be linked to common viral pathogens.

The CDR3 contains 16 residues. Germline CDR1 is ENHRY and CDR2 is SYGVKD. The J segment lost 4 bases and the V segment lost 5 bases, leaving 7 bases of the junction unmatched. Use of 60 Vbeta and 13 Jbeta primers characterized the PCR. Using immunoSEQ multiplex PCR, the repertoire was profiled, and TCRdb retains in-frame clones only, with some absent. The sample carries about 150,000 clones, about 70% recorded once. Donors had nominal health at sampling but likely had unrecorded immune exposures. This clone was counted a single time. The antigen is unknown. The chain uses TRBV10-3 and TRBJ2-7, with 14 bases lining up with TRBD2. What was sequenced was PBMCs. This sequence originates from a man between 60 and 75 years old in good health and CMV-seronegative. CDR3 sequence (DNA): TGTGCCATCAGTCCGACTAGCGGGAGGGTTGATTACGAGCAGTACTTC. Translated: CAISPTSGRVDYEQYF.